This is a list of T cell receptor beta chains from one sample in a study of chemoradiotherapy in HPV16-positive cancers. Profiling relied on immunoSEQ multiplex PCR, and the TCRdb table lists in-frame clones only, not all of them. Among tens of thousands of clones listed, 80% to 90% were seen once. The sequencing used blood, collected from a patient who underwent chemoradiotherapy. The receptors here all came from a human donor with HPV-associated anogenital cancer. The conserved cysteine and the conserved F or W are not part of the CDR3 here. The D gene is left open where the match is weak.

j_gene	v_gene	d_gene	CDR3aa
TRBJ2-5	TRBV6-5	-	ASSSLGRETQY
TRBJ2-7	TRBV5-4	TRBD1	ASSDGTGREQY
TRBJ2-2	TRBV19	-	ASTQRGETGELF
TRBJ2-7	TRBV2	-	ASSDLDSYEQY
TRBJ2-7	TRBV29-1	-	SVDAGNSYEQY
TRBJ2-7	TRBV27	TRBD2	ASSFSGAWEQY
TRBJ1-3	TRBV15	-	ATSTRETARAIY
TRBJ2-5	TRBV5-5	-	ASSPLISSGTQY
TRBJ1-1	TRBV7-8	-	ASTIYDRGWGTEAF
TRBJ1-3	TRBV30	-	AWSDFGWTGNTIY
TRBJ2-7	TRBV18	-	ASSPGGEREQY
TRBJ2-2	TRBV21-1	-	ASNTGRHRGAV
TRBJ1-4	TRBV4-1	-	ASSQEGGDRPLNGGTNEKLF
TRBJ2-3	TRBV5-1	-	ASSLGGLTDTQY
TRBJ2-1	TRBV25-1	-	ASSAYNEQF
TRBJ2-7	TRBV6-5	TRBD2	ASSLGLAASYEQY
TRBJ1-5	TRBV5-6	-	ASSLGTNYNQPQH
TRBJ1-2	TRBV6-5	-	ASSPAGDGYT
TRBJ2-7	TRBV7-2	-	ASSPGGREQY
TRBJ1-2	TRBV4-1	-	ASSQDPGQPYGYT
TRBJ1-5	TRBV29-1	TRBD1	SVGQGSNQPQH
TRBJ1-2	TRBV4-1	-	ASSHDRDGYT
TRBJ2-3	TRBV6-4	-	ASSDDKGGVDTQY
TRBJ2-1	TRBV18	-	ASQRGTASPYNEQF
TRBJ2-5	TRBV5-1	-	ASSFQETQY
TRBJ2-2	TRBV6-1	TRBD1	ASSEPDRVAGELF
TRBJ1-2	TRBV7-2	TRBD1	ASSQIGGDYGYT
TRBJ1-1	TRBV30	TRBD1	AWSDWDRQTEAF
TRBJ2-5	TRBV5-4	-	ASSPQGGRETQY
TRBJ2-4	TRBV5-6	TRBD1	ASSTGTAFNIQY
TRBJ2-4	TRBV2	TRBD1	ASNPQGAQNIQY
TRBJ2-7	TRBV11-1	-	ASSLGDPYEQY
TRBJ2-3	TRBV14	-	ASSQDPDRYRADTQY
TRBJ1-1	TRBV7-9	-	ASSLEAGGNTEAF
TRBJ2-1	TRBV5-1	-	ASSFISDDNEQF
TRBJ2-2	TRBV7-7	TRBD1	ASSLGQGDTGELF
TRBJ2-6	TRBV19	-	ASNRGGSGANVLT
TRBJ1-2	TRBV6-5	-	ASRPRSLEGYT
TRBJ2-7	TRBV7-2	-	ASSLEGTRSYEQY
TRBJ1-1	TRBV5-6	TRBD1	ASSFYVTGRTEAF
TRBJ1-1	TRBV27	-	ASSPRQVASSGTEAF
TRBJ1-6	TRBV6-6	-	ASSLGIYNSPLH
TRBJ2-7	TRBV5-1	-	ASSFPASEQY
TRBJ1-1	TRBV27	-	ASSLKGWNTEAF
TRBJ2-5	TRBV7-2	-	ASSSLLAEQETQY
TRBJ2-3	TRBV10-1	-	ASSESGGVDTQY
TRBJ2-7	TRBV6-1	-	ASSVPGEGYEQY